This TCR beta chain was documented in a study of blood T cells in healthy people across ages. For the second PCR, which ran for about 6 to 11 cycles, a sample-barcoded 5' primer and a J-beta primer mix were used. TCRdb reanalysed the 5' RACE reads using MiXCR and keeps one entry per CDR3 protein. The table records 1.5 million to 2 million distinct CDR3 sequences, around half of them present only once. This CDR3 comprises 13 residues. Germline V gene data show CDR1 as MDHEN and CDR2 as SYDVKM. Trimming stripped 6 bases from V and 2 bases from J, with 10 bases between. Material: blood. This TCR derives from a woman aged 40-49 years in good health. The chain couples TRBV28 to TRBJ1-1; D may be TRBD1 (6 bases). CDR3 bases: TGTGCCAGCAGGGCAGGGGATAACACTGAAGCTTTCTTT. The encoded protein is CASRAGDNTEAFF.